These 13 T cell receptor beta chains share one sample of origin, sequenced in a study of blood T cell repertoires in COVID-19. Assay: immunoSEQ multiplex PCR; the TCRdb copy retains only in-frame clones and omits some. The sample lists 250,000 to 300,000 clones; 89% were seen once. The sample comprised PBMCs or T cells enriched from blood (not recorded which). The receptors were sampled from a woman in her fifties or sixties who had recovered from COVID-19.

For this clone: Other DNA sequences in this sample translate to the same CDR3. The V and J genes are TRBV3-1 (or the pseudogene TRBV3-2) and TRBJ2-3; D is ambiguous. V lost 4 bases, J lost 2 bases, and 4 bases lay in between. Germline V CDR1 and CDR2: LGHDT, YNNKEL (reference sequence). This CDR3 is 12 amino acids long. CDR3 nucleotides: TGTGCCAGCAGCCTACTCACAGATACGCAGTATTTT. Translated, it gives CASSLLTDTQYF.

The chain links TRBV11-2 to TRBJ2-3; 8 bases fit TRBD2. V trimming: 3 bases; J trimming: 0 bases; junction bases outside the gene matches: 8. Germline V gene lookup returns CDR1 SGHAT and CDR2 FQNNGV. The CDR3 has 17 amino acids. CDR3 protein: CASSFRGGTSSTDTQYF. CDR3 DNA sequence: TGTGCCAGCAGCTTCCGGGGGGGGACTTCTAGCACAGATACGCAGTATTTT.

This chain connects TRBV6-4 to TRBJ2-1; 11 bases agree with TRBD2. Looked up from germline, CDR1 is MRHNA and CDR2 is SNTAGT. The junction had 5 bases not matched to a gene; V was cut back by 5 bases and J by 5 bases. This CDR3 has 15 amino acids. Written as DNA, the CDR3 is TGTGCCAGCAGTCATGGACTAGCGGGCCACAATGAGCAGTTCTTC. This codes for CASSHGLAGHNEQFF.

The chain is built from TRBV18 and TRBJ1-1; TRBD1 is a possible D gene (6 bases). Germline V gene data show CDR1 as KGHSH and CDR2 as LQKENI. Trimming stripped 1 base from V and 3 bases from J, with 12 bases between. The CDR3 sequence is 15 residues long. For the CDR3, the DNA is TGTGCCAGCTCACCACTGACAGGTCGAGACACTGAAGCTTTCTTT. Its translation is CASSPLTGRDTEAFF.

The chain combines TRBV9 with TRBJ2-5, with 12 nucleotides matching TRBD1. Germline V CDR1 and CDR2: SGDLS, YYNGEE. V shed 4 bases and J 3 bases; nucleotides not matched to a gene: 4. This CDR3 is built from 15 residues. For the CDR3, the DNA is TGTGCCAGCAGCATGGGACAGGGGGCGAAAGAGACCCAGTACTTC. Protein sequence: CASSMGQGAKETQYF.

In this sample, this clone turned up once. The rearrangement links TRBV29-1 to TRBJ2-6; D gene unclear. The germline V and J ends were trimmed by 5 bases and 2 bases, with 16 bases remaining between them. Germline-derived CDR1 and CDR2 are SQVTM and ANQGSEA. CDR3 size: 16 residues. The CDR3 DNA reads TGCAGCGTTTTTGTAGCAGCTACAACTGGGGCCAACGTCCTGACTTTC. This encodes CSVFVAATTGANVLTF.

J is TRBJ2-5 and V is TRBV4-1; TRBD1 is a possible D gene (6 bases). From germline, CDR1 is MGHRA and CDR2 YSYEKL. The CDR3 consists of 17 residues. Trimming removed 1 base at V and 1 base at J, with 16 bases between. In DNA, the CDR3 is TGCGCCAGCAGCCAAGCCGTAGACAGGTCGGGCCAAGAGACCCAGTACTTC. Amino acid sequence: CASSQAVDRSGQETQYF.

The genes are TRBV7-9 and TRBJ1-2, with D possibly TRBD1 on 5 matching bases. The CDR3 covers 13 residues. V lost 7 bases and J 2 bases, leaving 11 bases between the germline ends. Germline V gene lookup returns CDR1 SEHNR and CDR2 FQNEAQ (reference sequence). The CDR3 region has the DNA TGTGCCAGCATCGCACAGGAGAACTATGGCTACACCTTC. Translation gives CASIAQENYGYTF.

The chain joins TRBV30 to TRBJ1-2; D is possibly TRBD1 (5 bases). V dropped 3 bases and J dropped 4 bases, with 9 bases sitting between them. Germline CDR1 GTSNPN, CDR2 SVGIG (reference sequence). The CDR3 runs to 12 residues. The CDR3 loop reads CAWSRVSYGYTF. The CDR3 DNA follows: TGTGCCTGGAGCAGGGTTAGCTATGGCTACACCTTC.

The chain combines TRBV7-9 with TRBJ1-5; no firm D call. The germline V and J ends were trimmed by 4 bases and 0 bases, with 7 bases remaining between them. The CDR3 extends over 14 amino acids. Germline V gene sequence: CDR1 SEHNR, CDR2 FQNEAQ (reference sequence). Here the CDR3 reads CASSSQFSNQPQHF. CDR3 DNA: TGTGCCAGCAGCTCACAGTTTAGCAATCAGCCCCAGCATTTT.

The V and J genes are TRBV4-1 and TRBJ1-6; no definite D call. CDR3 length: 16 residues. Trimming removed 0 bases at V and 6 bases at J, with 12 bases between. Germline CDR1 is MGHRA and CDR2 is YSYEKL. DNA for the CDR3: TGCGCCAGCAGCCAAGAGTTTGTAGGACTTAATTCACCCCTCCACTTT. Translation gives CASSQEFVGLNSPLHF.

This sequence joins TRBV5-1 and TRBJ2-3; 11 nucleotides line up with TRBD2. From germline, CDR1 is SGHRS and CDR2 YFSETQ. The CDR3 runs 16 residues. V lost 3 bases and J lost 4; bases outside the gene matches: 7. The CDR3 DNA sequence: TGCGCCAGCAGCTCCCGTAGCGGGGGGGAAGCAGATACGCAGTATTTT. Its translation is CASSSRSGGEADTQYF.

The chain links TRBV11-3 to TRBJ2-7; TRBD2 is a possible D gene (5 bases). This CDR3 region has 14 residues. With 4 bases removed from V and 3 bases from J, the gap between germline ends came to 13 bases. The germline V gene encodes CDR1 SGHNT and CDR2 YENEEA. The CDR3 DNA reads TGTGCCAGCAGCTCCAGCGATGGGAGCTACGAGCAGTACTTC. Protein: CASSSSDGSYEQYF. Variable domain in full (rest from reference TRBV11-3 and TRBJ2-7): EAGVVQSPRYKIIEKKQPVAFWCNPISGHNTLYWYLQNLGQGPELLIRYENEEAVDDSQLPKDRFSAERLKGVDSTLKIQPAELGDSAVYLCASSSSDGSYEQYFGPGTRLTVT.